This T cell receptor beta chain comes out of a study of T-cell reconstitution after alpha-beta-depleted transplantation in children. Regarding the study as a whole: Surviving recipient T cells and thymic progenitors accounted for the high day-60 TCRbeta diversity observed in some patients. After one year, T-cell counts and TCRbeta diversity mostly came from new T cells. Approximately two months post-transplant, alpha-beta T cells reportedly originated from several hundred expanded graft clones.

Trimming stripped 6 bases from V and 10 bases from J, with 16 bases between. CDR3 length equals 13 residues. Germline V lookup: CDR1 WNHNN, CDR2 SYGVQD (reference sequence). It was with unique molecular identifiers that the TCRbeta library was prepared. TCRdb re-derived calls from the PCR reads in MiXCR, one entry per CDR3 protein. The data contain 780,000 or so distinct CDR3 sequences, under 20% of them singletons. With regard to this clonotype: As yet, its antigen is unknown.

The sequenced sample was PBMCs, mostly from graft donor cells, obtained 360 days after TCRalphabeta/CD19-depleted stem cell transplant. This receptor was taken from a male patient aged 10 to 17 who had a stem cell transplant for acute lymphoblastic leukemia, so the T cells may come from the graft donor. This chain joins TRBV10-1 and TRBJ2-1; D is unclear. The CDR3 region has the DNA TGCGCCAGCAGCCCTACATGGGTAAGGGAGCAGTTCTTC. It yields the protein CASSPTWVREQFF.